Listed below are T cell receptor beta chains from one sample, sequenced in a study of blood T cells in healthy people across ages. TCRdb redid the calling of the 5' RACE reads with MiXCR, one entry per CDR3 protein. Of about 1.1 million distinct CDR3 sequences in the sample, more than 30% were seen once. Sequenced: blood. The receptor source for this set is a young man in good health. CDR3s leave out the opening cysteine and the closing phenylalanine or tryptophan.

v_call cdr3_length cdr3_aa
TRBV10-3 10 AISQQADTQY
TRBV29-1 12 NVDGPSFGDGYT
TRBV20-1 10 SARPHLNEQY
TRBV4-2 14 ACSPADDRPNNEQF
TRBV6-2/TRBV6-3 12 ASSGPGRNTEAF
TRBV5-1 11 AGSVYGQETQY
TRBV12-3/TRBV12-4 15 ASSLELGLGGNGEQF
TRBV11-2 13 ASRRAGTGDLGYT
TRBV6-8 18 ASKHPSISGGRGVTDTQY
TRBV6-1 10 ASSSPPNEQF
TRBV10-3 16 AISESMWTGGLTGELF
TRBV7-9 12 VSSSRDKQETQY
TRBV12-3/TRBV12-4 11 ASTPGANYGYT
TRBV12-3/TRBV12-4 13 ASSPSGGLAEKLF
TRBV7-9 12 ASSLSGKNYGYT
TRBV27 11 ASSFLRDTEAF
TRBV20-1 12 SARSQATNEKLF
TRBV4-1 15 ASSQELWGETSEKLF
TRBV7-9 11 ASSITGTQPQH
TRBV4-3 11 ASSQWLGYEQY
TRBV20-1 11 SAVGQGSTEAF
TRBV4-3 12 ASSPAGVPDTQY
TRBV6-6 13 ASKRPGQGDEKLF
TRBV28 15 ASRQTPWDRTHNEQF
TRBV29-1 14 SALKVRPDNTGELF
TRBV4-3 14 ASSQAGVSSSYEQY
TRBV5-1 12 ASSLGAGQDTQY
TRBV12-3/TRBV12-4 14 ASSPDSGRLNTEAF
TRBV4-2 11 ASSQDQEETQY
TRBV7-9 13 ASSSRTSGEYEQY